This T cell receptor beta chain is drawn from a study of blood T cells in healthy people across ages. Germline assignment: CDR1 SQVTM and CDR2 ANQGSEA. This CDR3 has 13 amino acids. The V and J ends lost 3 bases and 3 bases respectively, with 11 bases between them. Each donor had approximately 10 milliliters of peripheral blood drawn. Primed by a sample-barcoded 5' primer and a J-beta primer mix, a second PCR proceeded for roughly 7 to 11 cycles. Using its own MiXCR run on the 5' RACE reads, TCRdb lists one record per CDR3 protein. The data show around 1,000,000 distinct CDR3 sequences, 20% to 25% seen once. This clonotype was seen more than once but under ten times. The antigen is not known. Whole-study results and caveats: Per million T cells, TCR beta diversity dropped roughly linearly as age increased.

The same sample was also studied in work on T cells of mothers and their children.

This rearrangement joins TRBV29-1 to TRBJ1-2; possible D gene TRBD1, 5 bases. This clonotype originated in a girl between 2 and 10 years old in good health. The sequenced sample was blood. The CDR3 here is CSVDPDSYYGYTF. The CDR3 coding sequence is TGCAGCGTTGACCCTGACAGTTACTATGGCTACACCTTC.